The following is a T cell receptor (beta chain) sequence with its context. The antigen remains unidentified. The sample originates from a study of shared clonotypes between healthy human individuals. The study, taken as a whole, reports: Sharing across four donors was highest in naive CD4 (roughly 5%) and lowest in memory CD8 (0.4%).

Healthy and HIV-negative, the adult donors had no recent acute infections or vaccinations. Splitting the CD4+ cells yielded a CD45RA+ naive subset and a CD45RA-negative memory subset. The protocol was immunoSEQ multiplex PCR, while the TCRdb copy is restricted to in-frame clones and leaves out a portion. The sample yields under 1,900,000 clones, around 98.5% seen once. V was pared by 0 bases and J by 0 bases, with 2 bases of the junction left unmatched. This CDR3 has 15 amino acids. Germline values: CDR1 SGDLS, CDR2 YYNGEE. This receptor was obtained from a man aged 25-40 years in good health. This chain joins TRBV9 and TRBJ2-7; 8 bases map to TRBD2. What was sequenced was naive CD4+ T cells sorted from blood. Subset denoted: CD45RA+ positively selected. Here the CDR3 reads CASSVAGGISYEQYF. For the CDR3, the DNA is TGTGCCAGCAGCGTAGCGGGAGGGATCTCCTACGAGCAGTACTTC.